This is a list of T cell receptor beta chains from one sample in a study of patients and donors after allogeneic stem cell transplantation. TCRdb reprocessed the RT-PCR reads via MiXCR and lists one record per CDR3 protein. The table shows about 40,000 distinct CDR3 sequences, with 25% to 40% occurring only once. Source material: blood, either unsorted or a sorted T cell fraction (not recorded which). The receptors here all came from a human donor who was either an allogeneic HSCT recipient or a stem cell or donor lymphocyte infusion donor (not recorded which). It is not recorded whose cells these are; they may come from a transplant donor. CDR3s include the opening cysteine and the closing phenylalanine or tryptophan. D genes are given only for firm matches. Not every row has a clone size; where given, it reads once, few, many or a size class.

D	V	J	size	CDR3	DNA
TRBD2	TRBV10-3	TRBJ2-7	.	CAISGASGAYEQYF	TGTGCCATCAGTGGGGCTAGCGGGGCCTACGAGCAGTACTTC
TRBD1	TRBV20-1	TRBJ2-7	few	CSARTGAKSYEQYF	TGCAGTGCAAGGACAGGGGCGAAATCCTACGAGCAGTACTTC
TRBD1	TRBV7-8	TRBJ2-1	.	CASSPSDREKFF	TGTGCCAGCAGCCCCTCGGACAGGGAAAAGTTCTTC
.	TRBV29-1	TRBJ2-3	few	CSGLSGEDTQYF	TGCAGCGGTCTTAGTGGTGAAGATACGCAGTATTTT
TRBD2	TRBV4-3	TRBJ2-7	.	CASSQGRVAGGFEQYF	TGCGCCAGCAGCCAAGGGAGGGTAGCGGGAGGATTCGAGCAGTACTTC
.	TRBV24-1	TRBJ2-7	.	CATSDTVRYEQYF	TGTGCCACCAGTGACACCGTTAGATACGAGCAGTACTTC
.	TRBV12-3/TRBV12-4	TRBJ1-5	few	CASSLRRRTEPQHF	TGTGCCAGCAGCCTTAGGCGACGTACGGAGCCCCAGCATTTT
.	TRBV29-1	TRBJ2-5	.	CSVADREETQYF	TGCAGCGTGGCTGACAGAGAAGAGACCCAGTACTTC
TRBD1	TRBV3-1	TRBJ1-4	.	CASSRQGVSEKLFF	TGTGCCAGCAGCCGACAGGGGGTGAGTGAAAAACTGTTTTTT
.	TRBV12-3/TRBV12-4	TRBJ2-7	.	CASSSDRPYEQYF	TGTGCCAGCAGTTCCGACAGGCCCTACGAGCAGTACTTC
.	TRBV12-3/TRBV12-4	TRBJ1-1	many	CASSLSSPRAFF	TGTGCCAGCAGTTTAAGCAGTCCCCGAGCTTTCTTT
TRBD1	TRBV14	TRBJ1-2	.	CASSQGQLLGYTF	TGTGCCAGCAGCCAGGGACAGTTACTAGGCTACACCTTC
.	TRBV20-1	TRBJ1-2	few	CSAGGPSPNYGYTF	TGCAGTGCAGGAGGCCCCTCCCCTAACTATGGCTACACCTTC
.	TRBV12-3/TRBV12-4	TRBJ1-6	.	CASSFHRARSPLHF	TGTGCCAGCAGTTTTCACAGGGCAAGATCACCCCTCCACTTT
.	TRBV6-2/TRBV6-3	TRBJ2-3	.	CASSYRTRLTTDTQYF	TGTGCCAGCAGTTACCGAACCAGACTTACCACAGATACGCAGTATTTT
.	TRBV10-3	TRBJ1-5	.	CAIRPTDLGQPQHF	TGTGCCATCAGGCCTACAGACCTTGGTCAGCCCCAGCATTTT
TRBD2	TRBV5-1	TRBJ2-1	.	CASSPPKREYRSNEQFF	TGCGCCAGCAGCCCCCCGAAGCGGGAGTATCGATCCAATGAGCAGTTCTTC
TRBD2	TRBV28	TRBJ2-1	.	CASSPSIAGTYNEQFF	TGTGCCAGCAGTCCCTCCATAGCGGGAACTTACAATGAGCAGTTCTTC
TRBD2	TRBV29-1	TRBJ2-7	.	CSVEVLELAGGFYEQYF	TGCAGCGTTGAAGTCCTAGAACTAGCGGGAGGCTTCTACGAGCAGTACTTC
.	TRBV14	TRBJ1-2	.	CASSPFQSHGYTF	TGTGCCAGCAGCCCCTTTCAGTCGCACGGCTACACCTTC
TRBD1	TRBV5-1	TRBJ2-5	.	CASSPGGLETQYF	TGCGCCAGCTCCCCAGGGGGTTTAGAGACCCAGTACTTC
.	TRBV2	TRBJ1-4	.	CASSGQPSTNEKLFF	TGTGCCAGCAGTGGACAGCCATCAACTAATGAAAAACTGTTTTTT
.	TRBV6-1	TRBJ1-2	.	CASSDLLGVYGYTF	TGTGCCAGCAGTGACTTATTGGGGGTCTATGGCTACACCTTC